The entry below gives a single T cell receptor beta chain sequence along with its context. It has no known antigen specificity. The sample holds no much larger clone one base away, and base qualities are not on file. The junction shows trimming of 8 bases on V and 3 bases on J, plus 13 bases between the germline ends. The CDR3 runs 13 residues from the cysteine to the phenylalanine. The retained sequence is limited to the CDR3, 39 bases, with the frame set at the first base. Reading the germline V gene gives CDR1 MNHNS and CDR2 SASEGT. Per the publication, the treatment or condition label means: approximately nine-day PBMC culture with coronavirus spike peptide pools or control peptides (ViraFEST assay). The ViraFEST assay was used in the study, in which antigen-specific T cells were expanded with peptide pools and expanded clonotypes were subsequently identified by TCR sequencing. The positive SARS-CoV-2 PCR tests of the convalescent patients were dated from March to December 2020, before the Alpha, Beta and Delta variants emerged in the United States. PBMCs were cultured at roughly 2 million per well in IMDM supplemented with 5% human AB serum and about 9.5 IU/ml IL-2, with 9.5 to 10 ug/ml peptide pools added. Half of the culture medium was replaced with fresh IL-2-containing medium on days 3 and 7. After 10 days of culture, CD4+ T cells were isolated by negative selection using the EasySep CD4+ T cell isolation kit. Ficoll-Paque Plus gradient centrifugation was used to isolate PBMCs from whole blood, and the isolated PBMCs were then either used fresh or cryopreserved at -140C. Triplicate wells were generally used for each culture condition.

This sample was included in a study of vaccination and CD4 T cells after COVID-19 (dated by TCRdb to the early 2020s). In the study overall: Convalescent patients had a positive SARS-CoV-2 result on nasal swab PCR, and of these patients, some ten had mild disease and one had severe disease. Culture stimuli were overlapping spike peptide pools from SARS-CoV-2 and from the common cold coronaviruses HCoV-NL63, HCoV-OC43 and HCoV-229E. Six males and four females were included in the convalescent cohort, with two Hispanic individuals, seven Caucasians, two Asians and one multiracial person represented. Post-vaccine blood samples were taken a median of 72 days after the second vaccine dose, with a range of about 13 to 241 days. The spike-specific CD4+ TCR repertoire was compared before and after mRNA vaccination in approximately ten COVID-19 convalescent patients and several infection-naive healthy vaccine recipients. As controls, cultures received a CEFX viral epitope pool (the positive control), an HIV-1 Nef peptide pool (the negative control), or no peptide at all. Participants received two doses of either the Pfizer-BioNTech BNT162b2 vaccine (n=8) or the Moderna mRNA-1273 vaccine (n=2). Post-COVID blood samples from convalescent patients were collected a median of around 110 days after diagnosis, with a range of roughly 35 to 180 days. Broader findings and caveats from the paper: Only a relatively small number of convalescent patients were included in the study, and early timepoints following natural infection were not analyzed. Nearly all vaccine-specific clones in convalescent patients (304 of 307) were mono-reactive for SARS-CoV-2 spike rather than cross-reactive with common cold coronaviruses. Although the median number of SARS-CoV-2-reactive clonotypes went up from roughly 20 after infection to about 38 after vaccination, the increase was not significant. Among the post-vaccine SARS-CoV-2-reactive clones in convalescent patients, a median approximately 90% showed up only after vaccination, which suggests vaccine-specific priming.

To prepare the library, PCR was applied. At the Johns Hopkins FTIC core, DNA from the cultured CD4+ T cells underwent TCR sequencing with the Oncomine TCR Beta short-read assay. The QIAamp micro DNA kit was used to extract genomic DNA from the cultured CD4+ T cells. Oncomine TCR Beta libraries made from cultured CD4+ T cells were pooled using unique dual indexes and sequenced on an Illumina iSeq 100. Per the source publication's procedure: Non-productive sequences were filtered out, and CDR3s that did not start with C, did not end with F or W, or were shorter than 7 amino acids were discarded. The MANAFEST web application was used to identify antigen-specific clonotypes by comparing peptide-stimulated wells against reference wells and other culture wells. An FDR below 0.05, an odds ratio above 5, and a productive frequency above 0.1% in at least two of three replicate wells were required for clones to be considered positive. Cross-reactive clonotypes were defined as significantly expanded in both SARS-CoV-2 spike wells and at least one common cold coronavirus spike condition. Using R version 3.6.1, CDR3 homology was evaluated through Levenshtein distances (stringdist) along with unrooted phylogenetic trees (ape). The public reads were quality trimmed at Q25 with fastp and then assembled into clones with MiXCR by TCRdb, keeping productive beta chains. Each entry merges the rows of one CDR3 protein and shows their most common DNA and genes. The V and J calls come from TCRdb's annotation, not from the publication. Recorded for this sample are fewer than 20,000 distinct CDR3 sequences; about 43% of them occurred a single time. The ten largest make up roughly 8.9% of the sample.

The specimen was CD4+ T cells from blood, cultured in vitro. This TCR derives from a human donor who had recovered from COVID-19. The chain employs TRBV6-1 and TRBJ1-2; TRBD1 is a weak D gene call, 5 bases matching. The CDR3 amino acid sequence is: CASGQGSHYGYTF. The nucleotide sequence reads TGTGCCAGCGGGCAGGGCTCTCACTATGGCTACACCTTC.